These 28 T cell receptor beta chains originate from one sample sequenced in a study of T cells in Graves' hyperthyroidism and ophthalmopathy. Template material for amplifying TCR beta CDR3 regions consisted of RNA transcripts. In the first-round RT-PCR of the TCR CDR3, the HTBI primer set was used. TCRdb reanalysed the multiplex PCR reads using MiXCR and keeps one entry per CDR3 protein. The top ten hold around a sixth of the sample, which has some 500,000 distinct CDR3 sequences, around 15% seen once. The sequenced sample was blood. All receptors derive from a woman aged 18-29 years with Graves' hyperthyroidism.

The chain uses TRBV5-1 and TRBJ2-4; a weak D match, TRBD2 (6 bases). V was pared by 0 bases and J by 3 bases, with 7 bases between. The CDR3 totals 14 residues. Germline assignment: CDR1 SGHRS and CDR2 YFSETQ. The CDR3 protein is CASSLAGDKNIQYF. CDR3 sequence (DNA): TGCGCCAGCAGCTTGGCGGGGGACAAAAACATTCAGTACTTC.

The table lists this clonotype with many counts. This chain connects TRBV6-1 to TRBJ2-3; either TRBD1 or TRBD2 may supply D (5 bases each). Trimming took off 5 bases at V and 3 bases at J, with 12 bases between the two ends. The CDR3 is 14 amino acids. CDR1 and CDR2 (germline): MNHNS, SASEGT. CDR3 amino acids: CASSLRGATDTQYF. In DNA form, the CDR3 reads TGTGCCAGCAGTCTAAGAGGGGCGACAGATACGCAGTATTTT.

The sample holds a few counts of this clonotype. The chain links TRBV24-1 to TRBJ2-3; a possible D gene is TRBD2 (7 bases). The germline V and J ends were trimmed by 9 bases and 5 bases, with 17 bases remaining between them. This CDR3 has 14 residues. Germline V gives CDR1 KGHDR, CDR2 SFDVKD. The CDR3 nucleotides are TGTGCCACCTCTGGGGGGCTAGCGGTAGATACGCAGTATTTT. Its translation: CATSGGLAVDTQYF.

The genes are TRBV5-6 and TRBJ2-1; 7 nucleotides agree with TRBD2. The CDR3 extends over 15 amino acids. From germline, CDR1 is SGHDT and CDR2 YYEEEE. Trimming removed 0 bases from V and 3 bases from J; junction bases left unmatched: 3. CDR3 in amino acids: CASSLATGGYNEQFF. The CDR3 nucleotides read TGTGCCAGCAGCTTGGCGACGGGGGGCTACAATGAGCAGTTCTTC.

This clonotype was seen ten or more times. The chain joins TRBV11-2 to TRBJ2-3; D call uncertain. The CDR3 covers 15 residues. Germline values: CDR1 SGHAT, CDR2 FQNNGV. Trimming removed 2 bases from V and 1 base from J, with 10 bases in between. The CDR3 bases are TGTGCCAGCAGCTTATCGGGCTCTCGCACAGATACGCAGTATTTT. It specifies CASSLSGSRTDTQYF. The entire variable domain, with the rest obtained from reference TRBV11-2 and TRBJ2-3, is as follows: EAGVAQSPRYKIIEKRQSVAFWCNPISGHATLYWYQQILGQGPKLLIQFQNNGVVDDSQLPKDRFSAERLKGVDSTLKIQPAKLEDSAVYLCASSLSGSRTDTQYFGPGTRLTVL.

This clonotype showed up many times. CDR3 region: CASSVPGLAGAGETQYF. CDR3 DNA: TGCGCCAGCAGCGTCCCGGGACTAGCGGGAGCGGGAGAGACCCAGTACTTC. The V gene is TRBV5-1, the J gene TRBJ2-5; 14 bases are shared with TRBD2. Germline CDR1 and CDR2: SGHRS and YFSETQ. V lost 4 bases to trimming and J lost 4 bases; unmatched junction nucleotides: 9. This CDR3 is 17 amino acids long.

In its sample, this clonotype was seen many times. The chain employs TRBV5-8 and TRBJ2-1; 12 bases align to TRBD2. Germline assignment: CDR1 SGHTS and CDR2 YDEGEE. V gave up 5 bases and J gave up 8 bases; unmatched junction bases: 11. The CDR3 is 16 amino acids. The CDR3, as DNA: TGTGCCAGCAGTCGCCCGGGACTAGCGGGTGGTCATGAGCAGTTCTTC. Its protein product is CASSRPGLAGGHEQFF.

This clonotype was counted ten times or more. The gene calls are TRBV30 and TRBJ2-5; 7 bases are a match to TRBD2. Germline V gene data show CDR1 as GTSNPN and CDR2 as SVGIG (reference sequence). V lost 3 bases and J lost 3; bases outside the gene matches: 7. The CDR3 consists of 14 residues. Here the CDR3 reads CAWRLAGPEETQYF. DNA for the CDR3: TGTGCCTGGAGGTTAGCGGGCCCCGAAGAGACCCAGTACTTC.

The table lists this clonotype with many counts. The chain recombines TRBV29-1 with TRBJ2-5; TRBD1 matches 7 bases. Germline V gene data show CDR1 as SQVTM and CDR2 as ANQGSEA. This CDR3 contains 13 residues. The V gene end was trimmed by 6 bases and the J gene end by 5 bases; junction bases not matched to a gene: 9. This CDR3 is CSVLITGVETQYF. The CDR3 nucleotides read TGCAGCGTACTCATCACAGGGGTGGAGACCCAGTACTTC.

This clonotype was detected once. CDR3 amino acids: CASSLNPPGAGSNQPQHF. In DNA, the CDR3 is TGTGCCAGCAGCTTAAATCCCCCAGGGGCGGGTAGCAATCAGCCCCAGCATTTT. The chain employs TRBV7-2 and TRBJ1-5, with D tentatively TRBD1 (6 bases). Germline values: CDR1 SGHTA, CDR2 FQGNSA. Trimming shortened V by 2 bases and J by 0 bases, and 17 bases separated the two germline ends. The CDR3 has 18 amino acids.

This clonotype was observed many times. The chain's CDR3 is CASSPGERDTQYF. In DNA, the CDR3 is TGTGCCAGCAGCCCTGGTGAGCGGGATACGCAGTATTTT. The chain links TRBV7-9 to TRBJ2-3; D may be TRBD2 (5 bases). The germline V gene has CDR1 SEHNR and CDR2 FQNEAQ (reference sequence). Trimming left V 5 bases short and J 6 bases short, with 12 bases between. The CDR3 is made up of 13 amino acids.

This clonotype was counted at least ten times. V is TRBV12-3 or TRBV12-4 and J is TRBJ1-1; D call uncertain. Between the trimmed V and J ends, which lost 7 bases and 6 bases, there was a span of 9 bases. This CDR3 has 11 amino acids. The CDR3 nucleotides are TGTGCCAGCACCGCGAGGGCTGAAGCTTTCTTT. Its protein product is CASTARAEAFF.

This clonotype showed up many times. J is TRBJ1-2 and V is TRBV24-1, with D possibly being TRBD1 (5 bases). The CDR3 length is 15 residues. Trimming removed 4 bases at V and 0 bases at J, with 11 bases between. Germline-derived CDR1 and CDR2 are KGHDR and SFDVKD. The CDR3 nucleotides read TGTGCCACCAGTGACAGCGACAGACCTAACTATGGCTACACCTTC. As protein: CATSDSDRPNYGYTF.

The table lists this clonotype with many counts. Compared with germline, one end of the junction differs, possibly owing to a read error. The genes are TRBV4-1 and TRBJ2-1, with D perhaps TRBD2 (5 bases). The germline V gene has CDR1 MGHRA and CDR2 YSYEKL. This CDR3 contains 12 residues. The CDR3 sequence: CASSQGGNEQFF. CDR3 sequence (DNA): TGTGCCAGCAGCCAAGGCGGGAATGAGCAGTTCTTC.

This clonotype showed up many times. The chain is built from TRBV24-1 and TRBJ1-1, with D unresolved. V lost 1 base, J lost 7 bases, and 9 bases lay in between. Germline V gene data show CDR1 as KGHDR and CDR2 as SFDVKD. This CDR3 spans 13 amino acids. The CDR3 region has the DNA TGTGCCACCAGTGATTTTCGCAGTAATGAAGCTTTCTTT. It encodes CATSDFRSNEAFF.

This clonotype was seen repeatedly, ten times or more. The chain carries TRBV29-1 and TRBJ2-1; no clear D gene. There are 16 residues in the CDR3. V was clipped by 1 base and J by 5 bases, with 18 bases between them. Looked up from germline, CDR1 is SQVTM and CDR2 is ANQGSEA. The CDR3 loop is CSVEGVRLLPNNEQFF. CDR3 coding DNA: TGCAGCGTTGAAGGGGTCAGGCTACTTCCTAACAATGAGCAGTTCTTC.

V usage is TRBV18 and J usage is TRBJ2-3; D unclear. The germline gives CDR1 KGHSH, CDR2 LQKENI. With 0 bases removed from V and 2 bases from J, the gap between germline ends came to 6 bases. The CDR3 consists of 14 residues. DNA of the CDR3: TGTGCCAGCTCACCACCGGTGGTCACAGATACGCAGTATTTT. Its protein is CASSPPVVTDTQYF. The whole variable domain, remainder taken from reference TRBV18 and TRBJ2-3, is NAGVMQNPRHLVRRRGQEARLRCSPMKGHSHVYWYRQLPEEGLKFMVYLQKENIIDESGMPKERFSAEFPKEGPSILRIQQVVRGDSAAYFCASSPPVVTDTQYFGPGTRLTVL.

Many counts were recorded for this clonotype. The chain couples TRBV12-5 to TRBJ2-1, with 12 bases matching TRBD2. Germline CDR1 LGHNT, CDR2 FRNRAP. After removal of 6 bases from V and 2 bases from J, the junction contained 2 bases not matched to a gene. This CDR3 region has 15 residues. The CDR3 loop is CASGPSGRAYNEQFF. The DNA for the CDR3 is TGTGCTAGTGGCCCTAGCGGGAGGGCCTACAATGAGCAGTTCTTC.

At least ten counts were recorded for this clonotype. The chain recombines TRBV9 with TRBJ2-5, with 9 bases identical to TRBD2. CDR1 SGDLS and CDR2 YYNGEE come from the germline V gene. The ends lost 4 bases at V and 3 bases at J; junction bases unmatched: 7. The CDR3 sequence is 15 residues long. The CDR3 DNA reads as TGTGCCAGCAGCCCTTTGACTAGCGGCGAAGAGACCCAGTACTTC. Amino acids: CASSPLTSGEETQYF.

Many counts were recorded for this clonotype. The chain links TRBV5-1 to TRBJ2-3; 11 bases fit TRBD2. V was clipped by 7 bases and J by 6 bases; unmatched bases: 16. CDR3 length: 17 residues. CDR1 is SGHRS and CDR2 is YFSETQ in the germline V gene. The CDR3 spells CASGTMNSGRAVDTQYF. The CDR3 nucleotides are TGCGCCAGCGGGACCATGAATAGCGGGAGGGCCGTGGATACGCAGTATTTT.

J is TRBJ2-1 and V is TRBV5-6; D unresolved. The ends were cut back, 2 bases at V and 0 bases at J, with 12 bases in the middle. In germline, CDR1 is SGHDT, CDR2 YYEEEE. This CDR3 is built from 16 residues. The CDR3 region has the DNA TGTGCCAGCAGCTTCGAAGCTCTCCGCTCCTACAATGAGCAGTTCTTC. It is translated as CASSFEALRSYNEQFF.

A single count supports this clonotype. A much larger clone sits a single nucleotide away, making a read error possible. The rearrangement links TRBV9 to TRBJ2-5; maybe TRBD2 (6 bases). Germline V gene lookup returns CDR1 SGDLS and CDR2 YYNGEE. The CDR3 is 14 amino acids. CDR3 DNA: TGTGCCAGCAGCGTTAGGACGGGCCGGGAGACCCAGCACTTC. Translation gives CASSVRTGRETQHF. The entire variable domain, with the rest obtained from reference TRBV9 and TRBJ2-5, is as follows: DSGVTQTPKHLITATGQRVTLRCSPRSGDLSVYWYQQSLDQGLQFLIQYYNGEERAKGNILERFSAQQFPDLHSELNLSSLELGDSALYFCASSVRTGRETQHFGPGTRLLVL.

This clonotype showed up just a few times. This chain links TRBV6-2 or TRBV6-3 with TRBJ2-1; D is ambiguous. Germline CDR1 MNHEY, CDR2 SVGEGT. The CDR3 covers 14 residues. The germline V and J ends were trimmed by 4 bases and 3 bases, with 10 bases remaining between them. CDR3 protein: CASSLWTGYNEQFF. Here the CDR3 DNA reads TGTGCCAGCAGTTTATGGACGGGCTACAATGAGCAGTTCTTC.

The V and J genes are TRBV7-9 and TRBJ1-4; no clear D. The CDR3 length is 14 residues. Trimming shortened V by 1 base and J by 3 bases, and 6 bases separated the two germline ends. CDR1 is SEHNR and CDR2 is FQNEAQ in the germline V gene (reference sequence). The CDR3 loop is CASSLVVSNEKLFF. The CDR3 nucleotides read TGTGCCAGCAGCTTAGTAGTTTCTAATGAAAAACTGTTTTTT.

This clonotype was recorded at least ten times. V usage is TRBV6-2 or TRBV6-3 and J usage is TRBJ2-1; 10 bases are shared with TRBD2. The J segment lost 7 bases and the V segment lost 7 bases, leaving 10 bases of the junction unmatched. Germline V lookup: CDR1 MNHEY, CDR2 SVGEGT. The CDR3 sequence is 15 residues long. The CDR3 protein is CASTYPGTSVNEQFF. The CDR3 region has the DNA TGTGCCAGCACTTATCCCGGGACTAGCGTTAATGAGCAGTTCTTC.

This clonotype has only a few counts. The chain couples TRBV5-1 to TRBJ2-4; D unresolved. V lost 3 bases and J lost 0, with 13 bases in between. The CDR3 has 16 amino acids. Germline-derived CDR1 and CDR2 are SGHRS and YFSETQ. CDR3 in amino acids: CASSSASLIAKNIQYF. The CDR3 DNA sequence: TGCGCCAGCAGCTCCGCCAGCCTGATAGCCAAAAACATTCAGTACTTC.

There are many counts of this clonotype. The chain couples TRBV27 to TRBJ1-2; TRBD1 might be the D (5 bases). The CDR3 runs 14 residues. Germline V gene sequence: CDR1 MNHEY, CDR2 SMNVEV (reference sequence). V shed 4 bases and J shed 3 bases, with 12 bases lying between them. CDR3 in amino acids: CASSYRPRDYGYTF. In DNA form, the CDR3 reads TGTGCCAGCAGTTACAGGCCTCGAGACTATGGCTACACCTTC.

In this sample, this clonotype turned up many times. The rearrangement links TRBV6-1 to TRBJ1-2; 9 nucleotides line up with TRBD1. With 7 bases clipped from V and 4 bases from J, the junction kept 7 bases outside the gene matches. CDR1 and CDR2 from the germline V gene are MNHNS and SASEGT. This CDR3 is 14 amino acids long. The CDR3 region is CASTTGGYPYGYTF. DNA of the CDR3: TGTGCCAGCACTACAGGGGGCTACCCCTATGGCTACACCTTC.